Each of the 3 T cell receptor beta chains below was sequenced from the same sample in a study of vaccination and CD4 T cells after COVID-19. This sample's treatment: approximately nine-day PBMC culture with coronavirus spike peptide pools or control peptides (ViraFEST assay). The antigens for these receptors are not known. An Oncomine TCR Beta short-read assay was used to sequence the DNA from cultured CD4+ T cells. MiXCR, applied by TCRdb to the PCR reads, yields one record per CDR3 protein. The sample consists of 10,000 to 15,000 distinct CDR3 sequences, around 55% of them appearing once. The material sequenced was CD4+ T cells from blood, cultured in vitro. These receptors were taken from a human donor who had recovered from COVID-19.

V and J are TRBV5-1 and TRBJ1-1; no reliable D call. The CDR3 runs to 15 residues. CDR1 is SGHRS and CDR2 is YFSETQ in the germline V gene. The V and J ends lost 0 bases and 1 base respectively, with 10 bases between them. CDR3 residues: CASSLVGRGNTEAFF. The CDR3 coding sequence is TGCGCCAGCAGCTTGGTTGGGCGCGGGAACACTGAAGCTTTCTTT.

This clonotype was recorded a few times. The genes are TRBV6-1 and TRBJ1-1, with D unclear. Germline V lookup: CDR1 MNHNS, CDR2 SASEGT. The CDR3 consists of 14 residues. Trimming pared 6 bases from V and 4 bases from J, leaving 15 bases between. The CDR3 DNA is TGTGCCAGCAGACCTTCCGGGGTTGGCACTGAAGCTTTCTTT. This gives the protein CASRPSGVGTEAFF.

CDR3 DNA sequence: TGTGCCAGCAGGGGACAGGGGGCGAGTGAAAAACTGTTTTTT. Translated: CASRGQGASEKLFF. The J gene is TRBJ1-4, the V gene TRBV6-1; 12 bases line up with TRBD1. The CDR3 length is 14 residues. Germline CDR1 is MNHNS and CDR2 is SASEGT. V dropped 6 bases and J dropped 7; count of bases not matched to a gene: 3.